This T cell receptor (beta chain) was sequenced in a study of blood T cell dynamics during melanoma immunotherapy. From germline, CDR1 is KGHSH and CDR2 LQKENI. J gave up 0 bases and V 3 bases, and 14 bases lay outside the gene matches. This CDR3 spans 18 amino acids. Libraries were prepared by immunoSEQ multiplex PCR; TCRdb keeps only in-frame clonotypes and omits some of them. The sample lists around 5,000 clones; approximately 84% were seen once. The time point: week 3, after first cycle of checkpoint inhibitor. One draw preceded checkpoint blockade; another followed its first cycle at week 3. Response was assessed by RECIST 1.1 at 12 weeks, except a couple of rapid progressors. No patient had earlier systemic cancer treatment, concurrent immunosuppressants, or another active cancer.

The chain employs TRBV18 and TRBJ2-7, with 7 positions matching TRBD1. The origin of this receptor is a human donor with melanoma. The sequencing here drew on blood, taken from a patient treated with checkpoint blockade. This chain's CDR3 is CASSPGRGIILTSYEQYF. DNA for the CDR3: TGTGCCAGCTCACCTGGCAGGGGGATAATCCTCACCTCCTACGAGCAGTACTTC.